One sample yielded the 17 T cell receptor beta chains listed below, sequenced in a study of breast tumors, draining lymph nodes, adjacent tissues. The lymph nodes were axillary draining lymph nodes from breast cancer patients. TCRdb recomputed calls from the multiplex PCR reads with MiXCR, one row per CDR3 protein. This table holds about 150,000 distinct CDR3 sequences, 32% found once. The sequenced sample consisted of axillary lymph node tissue. The origin of the receptors is a female donor with breast cancer. Some clones in this sample may be carry-over from other donors' samples.

Many counts were recorded for this clonotype. The rearrangement uses TRBV4-1 and TRBJ1-5, with TRBD1 matching over 7 bases. CDR1 and CDR2 from the germline V gene are MGHRA and YSYEKL. There are 16 residues in the CDR3. With 4 bases clipped from V and 4 bases from J, the junction kept 10 bases outside the gene matches. The chain's CDR3 is CASSPSRTGLNQPQHF. In nucleotides, the CDR3 is TGCGCCAGCAGCCCATCCCGGACAGGCTTAAATCAGCCCCAGCATTTT.

This clonotype was found many times. CDR3 bases: TGTGCCAGCAGCTTCGGCAGGAAATCACACAATGAGCAGTTCTTC. This encodes CASSFGRKSHNEQFF. The chain carries TRBV11-2 and TRBJ2-1; D not certain. Trimming cost V 3 bases and J 5 bases, with 14 bases left between them. Germline CDR1 and CDR2: SGHAT and FQNNGV. The CDR3 is 15 amino acids.

At least ten counts were recorded for this clonotype. This chain joins TRBV5-1 and TRBJ1-2; D remains unclear. The CDR3 covers 14 residues. V lost 2 bases and J 4 bases, leaving 12 bases between the germline ends. The germline V gene has CDR1 SGHRS and CDR2 YFSETQ. CDR3 region: CASSLGTDAYGYTF. CDR3 nucleotide sequence: TGCGCCAGCAGCTTAGGAACCGATGCCTATGGCTACACCTTC.

The sample holds a few counts of this clonotype. Possible read error: a much larger clone is one base away. The V and J genes are TRBV12-3 or TRBV12-4 and TRBJ1-2; D uncertain. This CDR3 contains 12 residues. Deletions cut 3 bases from V and 2 bases from J, with 4 bases between. CDR3 sequence (DNA): TGTGCCAGCAGTTTCCAAAACTATGGCTACACCTTC. It encodes CASSFQNYGYTF.

The sample holds many counts of this clonotype. The rearrangement joins TRBV5-8 to TRBJ1-2; D uncertain. The CDR3 is made up of 17 amino acids. CDR1 and CDR2 from the germline V gene are SGHTS and YDEGEE. Trimming shortened V by 2 bases and J by 2 bases, and 19 bases separated the two germline ends. The DNA of the CDR3 is TGTGCCAGCAGCTTCCGAACTCGTAGGAGTGGCAACTATGGCTACACCTTC. Translation gives CASSFRTRRSGNYGYTF.

This clonotype was observed many times. The chain couples TRBV4-1 to TRBJ1-2, with a tentative D call TRBD1 (5 bases). The length of the CDR3 is 16 residues. Germline V lookup: CDR1 MGHRA, CDR2 YSYEKL. The V end lost 4 bases, the J end lost 4 bases, and 19 bases lay between the germline ends. This chain's CDR3 is CASSPDGGTGIYGYTF. DNA for the CDR3: TGCGCCAGCAGCCCGGATGGAGGGACCGGAATCTATGGCTACACCTTC.

Comments on this clonotype: With a much larger clone just one base away, this may be a read error. The gene calls are TRBV7-9 and TRBJ2-5; 8 bases are a match to TRBD2. The CDR3 has 15 residues. The germline CDR1 and CDR2 sequences are SEHNR and FQNEAQ (reference sequence). The CDR3 sequence: CASSRGGVFEETQHF. The CDR3 DNA is TGTGCCAGCAGCCGGGGGGGGGTTTTTGAAGAAACCCAGCACTTC.

This clonotype was found a few times. This chain links TRBV9 with TRBJ2-1; D may be TRBD2 (5 bases). This CDR3 spans 17 amino acids. CDR1 SGDLS and CDR2 YYNGEE come from the germline V gene. Trimming took off 4 bases at V and 9 bases at J, with 26 bases between the two ends. This chain's CDR3 is CASSPSPRELTNTEQFF. The CDR3 DNA reads as TGTGCCAGCAGCCCCTCACCCCGGGAACTTACAAACACTGAGCAGTTCTTC. The full variable domain, in which reference TRBV9 and TRBJ2-1 provide the parts outside the CDR3, is DSGVTQTPKHLITATGQRVTLRCSPRSGDLSVYWYQQSLDQGLQFLIQYYNGEERAKGNILERFSAQQFPDLHSELNLSSLELGDSALYFCASSPSPRELTNTEQFFGPGTRLTVL.

The table lists this clonotype with a few counts. The chain is built from TRBV28 and TRBJ2-6; 7 nucleotides align to TRBD1. Germline loops: CDR1 MDHEN, CDR2 SYDVKM. The CDR3 is made up of 15 amino acids. Losses at the gene ends were 2 bases for V and 4 bases for J; bases not matched to a gene: 2. CDR3 residues: CASSLDRAGANVLTF. The CDR3 nucleotides are TGTGCCAGCAGTTTAGACAGGGCCGGGGCCAACGTCCTGACTTTC.

The V gene is TRBV6-2 or TRBV6-3, the J gene TRBJ1-1; TRBD1 might be the D (5 bases). V dropped 4 bases and J dropped 7 bases, with 10 bases sitting between them. There are 12 residues in the CDR3. Germline lookup yields CDR1 MNHEY and CDR2 SVGEGT. In DNA, the CDR3 is TGTGCCAGCAGTTTTTCGAGGGGTGAAGCTTTCTTT. Protein: CASSFSRGEAFF.

This clonotype has a count of ten or more. The rearrangement links TRBV4-3 to TRBJ1-2, with D possibly matching TRBD1 (6 bases). Germline CDR1 reads LGHNA; CDR2 reads YSLEER. Trimming left V 0 bases short and J 1 base short, with 12 bases between. CDR3 length equals 16 residues. The CDR3 nucleotides read TGCGCCAGCAGCCAAGATTGGACAGACAGTAACTATGGCTACACCTTC. Its translation: CASSQDWTDSNYGYTF.

The chain combines TRBV5-1 with TRBJ2-5; perhaps TRBD2 as D (6 bases). Germline lookup yields CDR1 SGHRS and CDR2 YFSETQ. With 0 bases removed from V and 4 bases from J, the gap between germline ends came to 16 bases. The CDR3 spans 16 residues. The chain's CDR3 is CASSLVAPKGGETQYF. The CDR3 nucleotides read TGCGCCAGCAGCTTGGTCGCACCAAAGGGAGGAGAGACCCAGTACTTC.

This clonotype was recorded many times. The chain couples TRBV10-3 to TRBJ1-5; maybe TRBD1 (5 bases). Per the germline V gene, CDR1 is ENHRY and CDR2 is SYGVKD. The CDR3 is 16 amino acids. Trimming cost V 3 bases and J 3 bases, with 15 bases left between them. The CDR3 DNA reads TGTGCCATCAGTGATCAGGCAGGGAGGGACAATCAGCCCCAGCATTTT. Translated: CAISDQAGRDNQPQHF.

This chain links TRBV19 with TRBJ1-2; 7 bases fit TRBD1. The CDR3 contains 17 residues. CDR1 and CDR2 from the germline V gene are LNHDA and SQIVND (reference sequence). V shed 3 bases and J 4 bases; nucleotides not matched to a gene: 14. The CDR3 protein is CASSIGDSLASIYGYTF. The CDR3 DNA follows: TGTGCCAGTAGTATTGGGGACAGTCTCGCCTCTATCTATGGCTACACCTTC.

This rearrangement joins TRBV7-2 to TRBJ2-5, with TRBD2 matching 7 bases. Germline lookup yields CDR1 SGHTA and CDR2 FQGNSA. Trimming removed 2 bases from V and 5 bases from J; junction bases left unmatched: 11. CDR3 size: 16 residues. The CDR3 DNA is TGTGCCAGCAGCTTAATCGGGGGGTACACCGGGGAGACCCAGTACTTC. Amino acids: CASSLIGGYTGETQYF.

About this clonotype: Compared with germline, one end of the junction differs, possibly owing to a read error. This chain connects TRBV2 to TRBJ2-2; possibly TRBD2 for D (6 bases). CDR3 size: 15 residues. In germline, CDR1 is SNHLY, CDR2 FYNNEI. The CDR3 loop is CASSEEKLAGGELFF. CDR3 nucleotides: TGTGCCAGCAGTGAAGAGAAGTTGGCAGGCGGGGAGCTGTTCTTT.

The chain links TRBV27 to TRBJ1-5, with D possibly being TRBD1 (6 bases). The CDR3 is 16 residues long. V gave up 6 bases and J gave up 4 bases, with 19 bases separating them. Looked up from germline, CDR1 is MNHEY and CDR2 is SMNVEV (reference sequence). The CDR3 region has the DNA TGTGCCAGCAGGCACGGGGGGGGCTCCGAGAATCAGCCCCAGCATTTT. This sequence encodes CASRHGGGSENQPQHF.